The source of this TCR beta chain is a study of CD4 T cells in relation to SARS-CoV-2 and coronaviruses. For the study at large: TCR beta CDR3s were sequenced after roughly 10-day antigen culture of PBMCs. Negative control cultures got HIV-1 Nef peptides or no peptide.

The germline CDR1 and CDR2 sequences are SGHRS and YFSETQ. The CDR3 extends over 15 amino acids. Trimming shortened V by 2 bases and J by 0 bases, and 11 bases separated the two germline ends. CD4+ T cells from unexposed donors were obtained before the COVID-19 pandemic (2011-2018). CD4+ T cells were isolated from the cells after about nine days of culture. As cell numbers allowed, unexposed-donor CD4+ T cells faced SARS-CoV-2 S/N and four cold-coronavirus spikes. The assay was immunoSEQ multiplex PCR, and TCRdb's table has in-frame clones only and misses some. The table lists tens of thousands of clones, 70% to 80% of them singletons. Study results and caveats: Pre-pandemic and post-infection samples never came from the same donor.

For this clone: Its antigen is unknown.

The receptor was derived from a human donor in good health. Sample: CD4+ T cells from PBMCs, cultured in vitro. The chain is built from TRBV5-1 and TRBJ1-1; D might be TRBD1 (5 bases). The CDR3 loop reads CASSLAGTMNTEAFF. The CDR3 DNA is TGCGCCAGCAGCTTAGCCGGGACGATGAACACTGAAGCTTTCTTT.